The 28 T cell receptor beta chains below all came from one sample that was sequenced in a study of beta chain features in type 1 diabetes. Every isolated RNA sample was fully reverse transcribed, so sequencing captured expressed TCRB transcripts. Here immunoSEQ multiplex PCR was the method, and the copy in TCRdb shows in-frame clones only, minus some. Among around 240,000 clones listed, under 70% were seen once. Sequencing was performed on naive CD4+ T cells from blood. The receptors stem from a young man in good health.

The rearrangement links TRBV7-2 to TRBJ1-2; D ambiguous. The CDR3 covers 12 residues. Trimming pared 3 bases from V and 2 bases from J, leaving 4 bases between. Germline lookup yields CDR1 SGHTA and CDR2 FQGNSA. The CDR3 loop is CASSFRNYGYTF. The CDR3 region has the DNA TGTGCCAGCAGCTTTAGGAACTATGGCTACACCTTC.

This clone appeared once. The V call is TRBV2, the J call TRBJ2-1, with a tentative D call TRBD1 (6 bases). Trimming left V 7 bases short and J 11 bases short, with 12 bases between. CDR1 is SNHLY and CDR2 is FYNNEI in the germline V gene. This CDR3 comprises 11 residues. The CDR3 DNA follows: TGTGCCAGCACCACAGGGAAGAAGCAGTTCTTC. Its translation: CASTTGKKQFF.

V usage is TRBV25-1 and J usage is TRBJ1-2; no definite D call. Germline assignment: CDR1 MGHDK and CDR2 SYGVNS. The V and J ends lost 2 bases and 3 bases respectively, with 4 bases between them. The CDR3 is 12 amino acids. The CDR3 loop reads CASSEAYYGYTF. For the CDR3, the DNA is TGTGCCAGCAGTGAAGCCTACTATGGCTACACCTTC.

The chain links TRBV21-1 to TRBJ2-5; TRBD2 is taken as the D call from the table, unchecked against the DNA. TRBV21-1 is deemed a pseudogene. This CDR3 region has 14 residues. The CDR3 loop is CASRLLAPQETQYF. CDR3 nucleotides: TGTGCCAGCAGGCTACTAGCGCCCCAAGAGACCCAGTACTTC.

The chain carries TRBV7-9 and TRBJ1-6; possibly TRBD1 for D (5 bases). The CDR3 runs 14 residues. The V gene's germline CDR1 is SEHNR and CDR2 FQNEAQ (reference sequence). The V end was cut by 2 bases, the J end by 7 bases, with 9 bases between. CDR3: CASSLQGNNSPLHF. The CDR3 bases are TGTGCCAGCAGCTTACAGGGAAACAATTCACCCCTCCACTTT.

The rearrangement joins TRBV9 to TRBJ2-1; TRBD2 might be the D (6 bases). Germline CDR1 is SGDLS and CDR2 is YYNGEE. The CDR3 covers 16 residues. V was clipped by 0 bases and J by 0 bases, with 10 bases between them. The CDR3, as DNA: TGTGCCAGCAGCGTAGTAGCGGCGAGCTCCTACAATGAGCAGTTCTTC. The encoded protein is CASSVVAASSYNEQFF.

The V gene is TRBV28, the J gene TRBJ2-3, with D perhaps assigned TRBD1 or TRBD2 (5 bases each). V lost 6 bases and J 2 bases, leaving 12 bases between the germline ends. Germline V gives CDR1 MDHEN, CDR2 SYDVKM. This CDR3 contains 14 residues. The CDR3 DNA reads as TGTGCCAGCAGGGGACGGGGTTTCACAGATACGCAGTATTTT. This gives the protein CASRGRGFTDTQYF.

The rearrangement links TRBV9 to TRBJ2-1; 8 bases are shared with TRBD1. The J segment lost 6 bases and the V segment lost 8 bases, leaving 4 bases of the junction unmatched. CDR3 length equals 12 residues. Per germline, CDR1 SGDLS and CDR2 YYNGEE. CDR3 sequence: CARGTGGNEQFF. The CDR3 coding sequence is TGTGCCAGAGGTACAGGGGGCAATGAGCAGTTCTTC. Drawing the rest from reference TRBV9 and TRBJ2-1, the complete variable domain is DSGVTQTPKHLITATGQRVTLRCSPRSGDLSVYWYQQSLDQGLQFLIQYYNGEERAKGNILERFSAQQFPDLHSELNLSSLELGDSALYFCARGTGGNEQFFGPGTRLTVL.

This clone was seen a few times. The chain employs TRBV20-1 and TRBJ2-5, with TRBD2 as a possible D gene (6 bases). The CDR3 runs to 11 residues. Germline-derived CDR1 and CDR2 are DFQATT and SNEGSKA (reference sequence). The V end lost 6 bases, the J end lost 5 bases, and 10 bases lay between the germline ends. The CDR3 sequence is CSAQREETQYF. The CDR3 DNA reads TGCAGTGCCCAACGGGAGGAGACCCAGTACTTC.

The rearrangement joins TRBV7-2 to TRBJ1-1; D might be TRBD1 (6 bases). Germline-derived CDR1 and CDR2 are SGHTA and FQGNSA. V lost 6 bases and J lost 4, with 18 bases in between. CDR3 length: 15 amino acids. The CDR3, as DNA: TGTGCCAGCAGTCAGACGGCGCGGGGGCGCACTGAAGCTTTCTTT. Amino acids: CASSQTARGRTEAFF.

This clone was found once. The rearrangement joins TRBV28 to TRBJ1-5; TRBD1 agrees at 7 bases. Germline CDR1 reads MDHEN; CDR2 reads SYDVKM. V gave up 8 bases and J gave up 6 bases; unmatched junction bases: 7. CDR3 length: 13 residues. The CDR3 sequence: CASRAQGGQPQHF. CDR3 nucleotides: TGTGCCAGCCGCGCGCAGGGGGGTCAGCCCCAGCATTTT.

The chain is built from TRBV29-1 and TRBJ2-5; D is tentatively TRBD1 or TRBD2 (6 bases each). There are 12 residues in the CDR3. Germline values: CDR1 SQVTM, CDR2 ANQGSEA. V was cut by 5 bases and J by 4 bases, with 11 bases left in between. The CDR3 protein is CSVSQGGETQYF. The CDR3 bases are TGCAGCGTTTCACAGGGAGGAGAGACCCAGTACTTC. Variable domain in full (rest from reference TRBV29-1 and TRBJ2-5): SAVISQKPSRDICQRGTSLTIQCQVDSQVTMMFWYRQQPGQSLTLIATANQGSEATYESGFVIDKFPISRPNLTFSTLTVSNMSPEDSSIYLCSVSQGGETQYFGPGTRLLVL.

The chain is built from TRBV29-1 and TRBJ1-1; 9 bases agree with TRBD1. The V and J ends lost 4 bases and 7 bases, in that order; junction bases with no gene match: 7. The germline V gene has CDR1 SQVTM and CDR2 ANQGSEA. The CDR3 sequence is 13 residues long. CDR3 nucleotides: TGCAGCGTTGGGGGACAGGGACCCCTTGAAGCTTTCTTT. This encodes CSVGGQGPLEAFF.

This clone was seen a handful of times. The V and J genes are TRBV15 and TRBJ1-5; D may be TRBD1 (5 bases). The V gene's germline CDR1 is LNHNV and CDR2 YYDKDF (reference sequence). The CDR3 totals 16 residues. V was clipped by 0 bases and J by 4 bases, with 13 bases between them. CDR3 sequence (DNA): TGTGCCACCAGCAGAGACCCGACAGCCCCAAATCAGCCCCAGCATTTT. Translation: CATSRDPTAPNQPQHF.

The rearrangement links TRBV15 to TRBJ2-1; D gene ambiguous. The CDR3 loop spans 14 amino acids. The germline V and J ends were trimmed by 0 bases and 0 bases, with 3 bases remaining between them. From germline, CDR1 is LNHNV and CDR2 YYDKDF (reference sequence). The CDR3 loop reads CATSREISYNEQFF. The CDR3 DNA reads TGTGCCACCAGCAGAGAAATCTCCTACAATGAGCAGTTCTTC. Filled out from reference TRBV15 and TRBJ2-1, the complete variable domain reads DAMVIQNPRYQVTQFGKPVTLSCSQTLNHNVMYWYQQKSSQAPKLLFHYYDKDFNNEADTPDNFQSRRPNTSFCFLDIRSPGLGDTAMYLCATSREISYNEQFFGPGTRLTVL.

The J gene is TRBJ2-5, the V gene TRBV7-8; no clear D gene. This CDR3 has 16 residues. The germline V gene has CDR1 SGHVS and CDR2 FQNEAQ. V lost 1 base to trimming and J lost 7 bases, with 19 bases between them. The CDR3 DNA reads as TGTGCCAGCAGCTTAGAGGGTACGGGCAGTCTAGTGACCCAGTACTTC. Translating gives CASSLEGTGSLVTQYF.

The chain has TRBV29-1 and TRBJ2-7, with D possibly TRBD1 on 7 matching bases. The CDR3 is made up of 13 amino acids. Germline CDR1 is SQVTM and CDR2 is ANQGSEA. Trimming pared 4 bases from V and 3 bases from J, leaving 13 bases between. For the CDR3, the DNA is TGCAGCGTTGCACAGGGGACTTACTACGAGCAGTACTTC. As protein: CSVAQGTYYEQYF.

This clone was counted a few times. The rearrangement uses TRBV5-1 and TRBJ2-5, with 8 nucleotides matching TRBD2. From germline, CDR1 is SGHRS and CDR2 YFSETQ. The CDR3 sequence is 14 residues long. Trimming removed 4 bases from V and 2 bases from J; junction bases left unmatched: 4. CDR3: CASSLSGAQETQYF. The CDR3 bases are TGCGCCAGCAGCCTTAGCGGGGCTCAAGAGACCCAGTACTTC.

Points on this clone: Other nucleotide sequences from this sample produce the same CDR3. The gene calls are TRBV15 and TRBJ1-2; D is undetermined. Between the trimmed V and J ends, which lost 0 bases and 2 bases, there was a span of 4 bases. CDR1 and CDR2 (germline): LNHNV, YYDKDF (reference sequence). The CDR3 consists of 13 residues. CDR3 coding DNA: TGTGCCACCAGCAGAGATCGGAACTATGGCTACACCTTC. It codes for CATSRDRNYGYTF.

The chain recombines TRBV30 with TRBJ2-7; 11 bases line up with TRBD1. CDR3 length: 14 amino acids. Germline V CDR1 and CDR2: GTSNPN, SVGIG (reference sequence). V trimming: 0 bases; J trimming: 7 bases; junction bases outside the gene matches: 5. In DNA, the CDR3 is TGTGCCTGGAGTGTTGGACAGGGGGCGGAAGAGCAGTACTTC. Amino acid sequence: CAWSVGQGAEEQYF. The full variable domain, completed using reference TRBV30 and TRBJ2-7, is SQTIHQWPATLVQPVGSPLSLECTVEGTSNPNLYWYRQAAGRGLQLLFYSVGIGQISSEVPQNLSASRPQDRQFILSSKKLLLSDSGFYLCAWSVGQGAEEQYFGPGTRLTVT.

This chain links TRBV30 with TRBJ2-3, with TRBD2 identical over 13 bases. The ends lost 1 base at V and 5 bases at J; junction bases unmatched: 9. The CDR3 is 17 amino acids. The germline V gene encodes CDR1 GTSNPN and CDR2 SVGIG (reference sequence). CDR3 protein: CAWSGLGLAGVLDTQYF. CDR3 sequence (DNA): TGTGCCTGGAGTGGACTTGGACTAGCGGGAGTACTAGATACGCAGTATTTT.

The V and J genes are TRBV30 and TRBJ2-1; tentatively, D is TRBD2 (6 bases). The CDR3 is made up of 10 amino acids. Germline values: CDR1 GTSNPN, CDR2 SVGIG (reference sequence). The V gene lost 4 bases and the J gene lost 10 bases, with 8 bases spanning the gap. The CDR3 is CAWKAGEQFF. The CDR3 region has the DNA TGTGCCTGGAAGGCGGGGGAGCAGTTCTTC.

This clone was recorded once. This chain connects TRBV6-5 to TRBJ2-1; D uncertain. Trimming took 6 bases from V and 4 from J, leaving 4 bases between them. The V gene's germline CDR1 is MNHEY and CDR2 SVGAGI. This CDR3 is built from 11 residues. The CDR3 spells CASSQYNEQFF. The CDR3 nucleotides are TGTGCCAGCAGCCAATACAATGAGCAGTTCTTC.

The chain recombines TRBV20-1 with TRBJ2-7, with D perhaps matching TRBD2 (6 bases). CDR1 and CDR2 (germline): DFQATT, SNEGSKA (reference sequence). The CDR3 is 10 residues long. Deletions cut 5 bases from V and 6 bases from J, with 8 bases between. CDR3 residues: CSAGGLEQYF. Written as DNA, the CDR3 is TGCAGTGCTGGGGGACTCGAGCAGTACTTC.

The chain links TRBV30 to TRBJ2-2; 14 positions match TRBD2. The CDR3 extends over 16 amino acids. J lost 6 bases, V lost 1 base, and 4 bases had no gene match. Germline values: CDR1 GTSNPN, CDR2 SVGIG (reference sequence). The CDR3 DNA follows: TGTGCCTGGAGTGCCGGACTAGCGGGGGGACCCGGGGAGCTGTTTTTT. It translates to CAWSAGLAGGPGELFF.

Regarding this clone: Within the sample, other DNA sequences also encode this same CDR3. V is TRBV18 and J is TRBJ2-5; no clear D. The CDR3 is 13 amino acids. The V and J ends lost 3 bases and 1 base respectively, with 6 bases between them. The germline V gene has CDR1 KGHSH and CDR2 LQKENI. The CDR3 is CASSPGIQETQYF. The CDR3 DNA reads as TGTGCCAGCTCACCTGGGATCCAAGAGACCCAGTACTTC.

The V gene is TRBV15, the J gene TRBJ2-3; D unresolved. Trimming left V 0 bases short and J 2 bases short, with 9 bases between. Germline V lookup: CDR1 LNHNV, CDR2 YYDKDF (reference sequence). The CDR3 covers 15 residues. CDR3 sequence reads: CATSRDRILTDTQYF. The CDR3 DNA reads TGTGCCACCAGCAGAGATAGGATTCTCACAGATACGCAGTATTTT.

In DNA form, the CDR3 reads TGTGCCAGCAGCACCTTTCGGGGGCAGGGGACGCAGTATTTT. Translating it yields CASSTFRGQGTQYF. This chain uses TRBV7-9 with TRBJ2-3; D is tentatively TRBD1 or TRBD2 (6 bases each). The germline V and J ends were trimmed by 5 bases and 9 bases, with 18 bases remaining between them. CDR1 and CDR2 (germline): SEHNR, FQNEAQ (reference sequence). The CDR3 covers 14 residues.